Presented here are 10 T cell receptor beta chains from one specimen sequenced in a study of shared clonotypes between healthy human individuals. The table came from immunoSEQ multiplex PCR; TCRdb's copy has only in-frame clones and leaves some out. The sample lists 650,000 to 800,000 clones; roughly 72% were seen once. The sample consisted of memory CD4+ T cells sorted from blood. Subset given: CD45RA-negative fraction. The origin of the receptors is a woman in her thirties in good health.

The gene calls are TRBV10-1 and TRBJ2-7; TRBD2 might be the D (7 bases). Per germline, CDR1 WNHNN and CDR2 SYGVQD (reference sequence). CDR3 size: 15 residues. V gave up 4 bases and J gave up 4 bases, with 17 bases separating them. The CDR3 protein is CASSVEGGGRYEQYF. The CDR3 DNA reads TGCGCCAGCAGTGTCGAAGGGGGAGGGAGGTACGAGCAGTACTTC.

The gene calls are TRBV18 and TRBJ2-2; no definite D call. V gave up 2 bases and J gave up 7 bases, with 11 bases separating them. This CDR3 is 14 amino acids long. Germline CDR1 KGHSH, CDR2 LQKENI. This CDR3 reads CASSPTRSGGELFF. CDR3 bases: TGTGCCAGCTCACCAACTCGATCTGGCGGGGAGCTGTTTTTT. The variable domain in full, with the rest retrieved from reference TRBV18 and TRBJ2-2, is NAGVMQNPRHLVRRRGQEARLRCSPMKGHSHVYWYRQLPEEGLKFMVYLQKENIIDESGMPKERFSAEFPKEGPSILRIQQVVRGDSAAYFCASSPTRSGGELFFGEGSRLTVL.

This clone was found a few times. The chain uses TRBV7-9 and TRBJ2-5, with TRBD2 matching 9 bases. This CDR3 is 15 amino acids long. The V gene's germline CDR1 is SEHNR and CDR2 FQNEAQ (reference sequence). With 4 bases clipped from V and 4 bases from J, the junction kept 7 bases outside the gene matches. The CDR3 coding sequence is TGTGCCAGCAGCTGGGGTAGCGGGAGATCAGAGACCCAGTACTTC. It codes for CASSWGSGRSETQYF.

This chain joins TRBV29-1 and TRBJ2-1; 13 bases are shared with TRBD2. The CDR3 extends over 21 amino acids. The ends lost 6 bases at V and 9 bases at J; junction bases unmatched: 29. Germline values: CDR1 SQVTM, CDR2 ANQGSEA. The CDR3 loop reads CSVRTSGSRGRQGALIGEQFF. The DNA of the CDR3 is TGCAGCGTCAGGACTAGCGGGAGTCGGGGTCGGCAGGGTGCTTTAATCGGTGAGCAGTTCTTC.

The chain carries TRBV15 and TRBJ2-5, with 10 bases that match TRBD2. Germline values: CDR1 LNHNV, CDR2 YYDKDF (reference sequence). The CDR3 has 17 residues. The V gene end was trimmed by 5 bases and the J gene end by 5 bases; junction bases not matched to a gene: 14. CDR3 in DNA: TGTGCCACCAGCCTTGGGCTAGCGGGAGTAGGTCTGGAGACCCAGTACTTC. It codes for CATSLGLAGVGLETQYF.

Written as DNA, the CDR3 is TGTGCCAGCAGCCGCACTAGCGGGATGTCCAATGAGCAGTTCTTC. Translating gives CASSRTSGMSNEQFF. The rearrangement uses TRBV9 and TRBJ2-1; TRBD2 matches 10 bases. Germline assignment: CDR1 SGDLS and CDR2 YYNGEE. This CDR3 has 15 amino acids. V shed 4 bases, J shed 6 bases, and the junction held 7 bases outside the gene matches. The entire variable domain, with the rest obtained from reference TRBV9 and TRBJ2-1, is as follows: DSGVTQTPKHLITATGQRVTLRCSPRSGDLSVYWYQQSLDQGLQFLIQYYNGEERAKGNILERFSAQQFPDLHSELNLSSLELGDSALYFCASSRTSGMSNEQFFGPGTRLTVL.

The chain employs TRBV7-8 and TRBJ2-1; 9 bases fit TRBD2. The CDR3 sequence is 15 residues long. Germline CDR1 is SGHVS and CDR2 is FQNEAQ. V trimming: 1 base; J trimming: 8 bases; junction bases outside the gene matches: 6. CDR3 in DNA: TGTGCCAGCAGCTTAGGTCTAGCGGGAACCCATGAGCAGTTCTTC. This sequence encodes CASSLGLAGTHEQFF.

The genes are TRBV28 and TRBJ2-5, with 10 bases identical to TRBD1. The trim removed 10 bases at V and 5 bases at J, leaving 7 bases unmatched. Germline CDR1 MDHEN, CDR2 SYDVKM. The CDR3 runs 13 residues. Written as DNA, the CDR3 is TGTGCCACCATGACAGGGGGCTATGAGACCCAGTACTTC. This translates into CATMTGGYETQYF.

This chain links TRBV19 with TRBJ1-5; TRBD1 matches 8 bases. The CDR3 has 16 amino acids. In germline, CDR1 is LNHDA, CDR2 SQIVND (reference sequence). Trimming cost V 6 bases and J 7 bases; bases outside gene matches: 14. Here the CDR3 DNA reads TGTGCCAGTAGAATACCGGCCAAGGGACAGGTACAGCCCCAGCATTTT. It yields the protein CASRIPAKGQVQPQHF.

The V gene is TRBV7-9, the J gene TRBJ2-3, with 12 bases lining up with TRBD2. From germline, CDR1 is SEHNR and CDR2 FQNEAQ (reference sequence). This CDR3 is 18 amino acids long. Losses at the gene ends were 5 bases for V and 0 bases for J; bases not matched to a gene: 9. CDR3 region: CASSPRASGRGSTDTQYF. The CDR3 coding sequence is TGTGCCAGCAGCCCTCGCGCTAGCGGGAGGGGGAGCACAGATACGCAGTATTTT. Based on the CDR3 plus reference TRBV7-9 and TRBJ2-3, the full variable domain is DTGVSQNPRHKITKRGQNVTFRCDPISEHNRLYWYRQTLGQGPEFLTYFQNEAQLEKSRLLSDRFSAERPKGSFSTLEIQRTEQGDSAMYLCASSPRASGRGSTDTQYFGPGTRLTVL.